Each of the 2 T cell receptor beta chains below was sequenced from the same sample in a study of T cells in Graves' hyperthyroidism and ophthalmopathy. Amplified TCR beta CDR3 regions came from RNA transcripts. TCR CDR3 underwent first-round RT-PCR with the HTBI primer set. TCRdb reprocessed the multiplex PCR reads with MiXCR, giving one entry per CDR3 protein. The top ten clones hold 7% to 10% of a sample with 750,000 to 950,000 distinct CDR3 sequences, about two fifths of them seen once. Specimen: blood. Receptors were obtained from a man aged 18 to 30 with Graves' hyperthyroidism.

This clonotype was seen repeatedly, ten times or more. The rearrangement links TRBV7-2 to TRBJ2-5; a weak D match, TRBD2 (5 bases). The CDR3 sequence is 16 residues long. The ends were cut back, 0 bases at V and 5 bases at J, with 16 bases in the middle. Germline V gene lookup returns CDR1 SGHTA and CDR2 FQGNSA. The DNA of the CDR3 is TGTGCCAGCAGCTTAGCGGGGAGAGTTAGTCTGGAGACCCAGTACTTC. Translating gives CASSLAGRVSLETQYF.

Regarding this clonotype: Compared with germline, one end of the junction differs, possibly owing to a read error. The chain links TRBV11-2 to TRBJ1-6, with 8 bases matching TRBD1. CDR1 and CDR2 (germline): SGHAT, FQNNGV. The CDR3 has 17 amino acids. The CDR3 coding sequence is TGTGCCAGCAGTTTCTGGGACAGGAGCTCCTATAATTCATCCCTCCACTTT. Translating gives CASSFWDRSSYNSSLHF.